This T cell receptor beta chain was recovered during a study of blood T cell repertoires in COVID-19. The overall study: The United States, Italy and Spain supplied acute and convalescent COVID-19 samples.

CDR1 LNHDA and CDR2 SQIVND come from the germline V gene (reference sequence). The CDR3 has 17 amino acids. V lost 7 bases and J lost 0, with 19 bases in between. Assay: immunoSEQ multiplex PCR; the TCRdb copy retains only in-frame clones and omits some. In the table there are over 250,000 clones, around 87% of which are singletons. The chain couples TRBV19 to TRBJ1-3; D is possibly TRBD1 (6 bases). Sequencing was carried out using PBMCs or T cells enriched from blood (not recorded which). This TCR derives from a woman aged 18-35 years who had recovered from COVID-19. The CDR3, as DNA: TGTGCCAGTACCATGGGGGCCCAGAGAGCCTCTGGAAACACCATATATTTT. Translation: CASTMGAQRASGNTIYF.